Shown below are 31 T cell receptor beta chains from a single sample sequenced in a study of early T cells in non-severe SARS-CoV-2 infection. TCRdb re-called the 5' RACE reads with MiXCR, one entry per CDR3 protein. This table holds roughly 68,000 distinct CDR3 sequences, about 4.9% found once. Sequences were obtained from whole blood. The receptors here all came from an adult who was a healthcare worker with PCR-confirmed SARS-CoV-2 infection or an uninfected control (not recorded which).

This clonotype was detected many times. J is TRBJ1-6 and V is TRBV6-5; maybe TRBD1 (6 bases). This CDR3 contains 15 residues. Germline CDR1 is MNHEY and CDR2 is SVGAGI. V was cut by 0 bases and J by 9 bases, with 12 bases left in between. The CDR3 region has the DNA TGTGCCAGCAGTTACTCCCAGGGGAGAGGTTCACCCCTCCACTTT. This codes for CASSYSQGRGSPLHF.

This clonotype has at least ten counts. V is TRBV11-1 and J is TRBJ1-1; the D is unclear. CDR3 size: 12 residues. CDR1 and CDR2 (germline): SGHAT, FQDESV (reference sequence). V was clipped by 3 bases and J by 7 bases, with 9 bases between them. The CDR3 coding sequence is TGTGCCAGCAGCTTGGTAGGTGGTGAAGCTTTCTTT. Amino acids: CASSLVGGEAFF. The whole variable domain, filled in from reference TRBV11-1 and TRBJ1-1, reads EAEVAQSPRYKITEKSQAVAFWCDPISGHATLYWYRQILGQGPELLVQFQDESVVDDSQLPKDRFSAERLKGVDSTLKIQPAELGDSAMYLCASSLVGGEAFFGQGTRLTVV.

Only a few counts were recorded for this clonotype. This chain joins TRBV11-3 and TRBJ2-7; TRBD1 matches at 9 bases. The CDR3 has 13 residues. CDR1 and CDR2 from the germline V gene are SGHNT and YENEEA. After removal of 3 bases from V and 6 bases from J, the junction contained 3 bases not matched to a gene. The CDR3 is CASSFGTGREQYF. As DNA, the CDR3 is TGTGCCAGCAGCTTCGGGACAGGGCGCGAGCAGTACTTC.

There are many counts of this clonotype. The chain combines TRBV5-1 with TRBJ2-1; 12 bases line up with TRBD2. The V gene's germline CDR1 is SGHRS and CDR2 YFSETQ. CDR3 size: 17 residues. The V gene end was trimmed by 1 base and the J gene end by 4 bases; junction bases not matched to a gene: 6. In DNA, the CDR3 is TGCGCCAGCAGCTTGAGTACTAGCGGGAGGAGGTACAATGAGCAGTTCTTC. Residues: CASSLSTSGRRYNEQFF.

The chain combines TRBV29-1 with TRBJ1-1, with a weak D call TRBD1 (6 bases). The CDR3 length is 17 residues. Germline V gene sequence: CDR1 SQVTM, CDR2 ANQGSEA. V lost 5 bases to trimming and J lost 1 base, with 23 bases between them. The CDR3 bases are TGCAGCGTTAAGGTTTTCACAGGGAGAGGCCAGAACACTGAAGCTTTCTTT. This encodes CSVKVFTGRGQNTEAFF.

This clonotype was counted between two and nine times. The chain has TRBV7-8 and TRBJ2-1; D is perhaps TRBD2 (6 bases). The V gene lost 4 bases and the J gene lost 15 bases, with 22 bases spanning the gap. Germline loops: CDR1 SGHVS, CDR2 FQNEAQ. This CDR3 contains 14 residues. The CDR3 is CASSSWRDDLRWFF. CDR3 sequence (DNA): TGTGCCAGCAGCTCCTGGCGGGACGACTTAAGGTGGTTCTTC.

CDR3 nucleotide sequence: TGTGCCAGCAGCTCAATTCGGGGGGGCCTCACAGATACGCAGTATTTT. Translating it yields CASSSIRGGLTDTQYF. The chain has TRBV11-2 and TRBJ2-3; 8 positions match TRBD2. The CDR3 runs 16 residues. The ends lost 4 bases at V and 2 bases at J; junction bases unmatched: 8. CDR1 and CDR2 from the germline V gene are SGHAT and FQNNGV.

In its sample, this clonotype was seen many times. The chain uses TRBV18 and TRBJ1-1; TRBD1 is a possible D gene (6 bases). CDR3 length equals 15 residues. Germline V gene data show CDR1 as KGHSH and CDR2 as LQKENI. V was trimmed by 2 bases and J by 4 bases, leaving 14 bases between them. This CDR3 reads CASSPSGTRVTEAFF. For the CDR3, the DNA is TGTGCCAGCTCACCATCCGGGACAAGGGTCACTGAAGCTTTCTTT.

This clonotype was recorded at least ten times. V and J are TRBV19 and TRBJ1-5; D call uncertain. The CDR3 extends over 13 amino acids. Germline V gives CDR1 LNHDA, CDR2 SQIVND (reference sequence). Trimming pared 5 bases from V and 7 bases from J, leaving 12 bases between. CDR3 region: CASSYGMRQPQHF. The CDR3 DNA is TGTGCCAGTAGTTACGGGATGAGGCAGCCCCAGCATTTT.

This chain connects TRBV20-1 to TRBJ1-3; D call uncertain. CDR1 is DFQATT, CDR2 SNEGSKA, per germline (reference sequence). Trimming shortened V by 3 bases and J by 4 bases, and 13 bases separated the two germline ends. The length of the CDR3 is 14 residues. DNA of the CDR3: TGCAGTGCTAGTCCCCCGCTGGGAGGAAACACCATATATTTT. This translates into CSASPPLGGNTIYF.

The rearrangement joins TRBV7-9 to TRBJ2-3, with D unresolved. Germline V lookup: CDR1 SEHNR, CDR2 FQNEAQ (reference sequence). V lost 3 bases, J lost 6 bases, and 16 bases lay in between. The CDR3 is 15 amino acids. The CDR3 DNA follows: TGTGCCAGCAGCTTCTGGACGGGTTCGAAGGATACGCAGTATTTT. Protein product: CASSFWTGSKDTQYF.

The table lists this clonotype with many counts. The chain has TRBV20-1 and TRBJ2-1, with D possibly TRBD2 on 5 matching bases. Germline CDR1 is DFQATT and CDR2 is SNEGSKA (reference sequence). Trimming stripped 2 bases from V and 2 bases from J, with 10 bases between. The CDR3 contains 14 residues. For the CDR3, the DNA is TGCAGTGCTAGAACGGGAAGGGCCTACAATGAGCAGTTCTTC. It codes for CSARTGRAYNEQFF.

This clonotype was detected a few times. The rearrangement joins TRBV7-2 to TRBJ2-3; 11 bases fit TRBD2. With 4 bases clipped from V and 5 bases from J, the junction kept 2 bases outside the gene matches. Germline assignment: CDR1 SGHTA and CDR2 FQGNSA. The CDR3 has 14 amino acids. As DNA, the CDR3 is TGTGCCAGCAGCTATAGCGGGGGGGAAGATACGCAGTATTTT. Its translation is CASSYSGGEDTQYF.

This clonotype was observed many times. This chain's CDR3 is CASSQESYRVGKNNQPQHF. Written as DNA, the CDR3 is TGCGCCAGCAGCCAAGAGTCATACAGGGTCGGGAAGAACAATCAGCCCCAGCATTTT. The rearrangement joins TRBV4-1 to TRBJ1-5; the D gene is possibly TRBD1 (6 bases). With 0 bases removed from V and 3 bases from J, the gap between germline ends came to 21 bases. Per germline, CDR1 MGHRA and CDR2 YSYEKL. This CDR3 comprises 19 residues.

The DNA for the CDR3 is TGTGCCAGCAGCGTAGGACAGGGCCGGGCCAACGTCCTGACTTTC. It encodes CASSVGQGRANVLTF. The chain recombines TRBV9 with TRBJ2-6; 7 bases line up with TRBD1. This CDR3 is built from 15 residues. J gave up 5 bases and V 0 bases, and 2 bases lay outside the gene matches. In germline, CDR1 is SGDLS, CDR2 YYNGEE.

This clonotype was counted many times. The rearrangement uses TRBV11-2 and TRBJ1-2, with a possible D match to TRBD1 (5 bases). The germline CDR1 and CDR2 sequences are SGHAT and FQNNGV. The V gene lost 6 bases and the J gene lost 8 bases, with 22 bases spanning the gap. The CDR3 has 15 amino acids. Written as DNA, the CDR3 is TGTGCCAGCAGGGCCCCCGGGACTCATCGACGGGGCTACACCTTC. It is translated as CASRAPGTHRRGYTF. Drawing the rest from reference TRBV11-2 and TRBJ1-2, the complete variable domain is EAGVAQSPRYKIIEKRQSVAFWCNPISGHATLYWYQQILGQGPKLLIQFQNNGVVDDSQLPKDRFSAERLKGVDSTLKIQPAKLEDSAVYLCASRAPGTHRRGYTFGSGTRLTVV.

There are many counts of this clonotype. This chain links TRBV5-1 with TRBJ2-7; TRBD1 matches at 7 bases. Losses at the gene ends were 4 bases for V and 4 bases for J; bases not matched to a gene: 11. CDR3 length: 15 amino acids. CDR1 is SGHRS, CDR2 YFSETQ, per germline. The CDR3 protein is CASSIGTAGLYEQYF. The CDR3 DNA reads TGCGCCAGCAGCATAGGGACAGCTGGCCTGTACGAGCAGTACTTC. Full variable domain (rest looked up from reference TRBV5-1 and TRBJ2-7): KAGVTQTPRYLIKTRGQQVTLSCSPISGHRSVSWYQQTPGQGLQFLFEYFSETQRNKGNFPGRFSGRQFSNSRSEMNVSTLELGDSALYLCASSIGTAGLYEQYFGPGTRLTVT.

This clonotype was counted a few times. J is TRBJ2-5 and V is TRBV3-1, with TRBD1 matching 9 bases. CDR1 LGHDT and CDR2 YNNKEL come from the germline V gene (reference sequence). With 3 bases clipped from V and 4 bases from J, the junction kept 3 bases outside the gene matches. The CDR3 extends over 14 amino acids. CDR3 amino acids: CASSHGGQGETQYF. CDR3 in DNA: TGTGCCAGCAGCCACGGGGGACAGGGAGAGACCCAGTACTTC.

The chain uses TRBV20-1 and TRBJ1-2, with a tentative D call TRBD1 (6 bases). CDR1 and CDR2 from the germline V gene are DFQATT and SNEGSKA (reference sequence). This CDR3 has 14 residues. Trimming removed 3 bases at V and 0 bases at J, with 11 bases between. CDR3 coding DNA: TGCAGTGCTAGTTGGGACACCGCTAACTATGGCTACACCTTC. Translating gives CSASWDTANYGYTF.

This clonotype was counted only a few times. The rearrangement joins TRBV6-5 to TRBJ2-3; D is ambiguous. CDR3 size: 15 residues. With 0 bases removed from V and 3 bases from J, the gap between germline ends came to 10 bases. Germline CDR1 and CDR2: MNHEY and SVGAGI. The DNA for the CDR3 is TGTGCCAGCAGTTACTCAGGGTCGGAGACAGATACGCAGTATTTT. This translates into CASSYSGSETDTQYF.

This clonotype was picked up many times. The rearrangement joins TRBV18 to TRBJ2-7; no clear D. V was trimmed by 4 bases and J by 6 bases, leaving 10 bases between them. Germline CDR1 and CDR2: KGHSH and LQKENI. There are 12 residues in the CDR3. This CDR3 is CASSLDGAEQYF. The CDR3 DNA follows: TGTGCCAGCTCACTGGACGGAGCCGAGCAGTACTTC.

This clonotype came up many times. The chain links TRBV15 to TRBJ2-7; tentative D call: TRBD2 (6 bases). The CDR3 spans 12 residues. V gave up 8 bases and J gave up 9 bases, with 17 bases separating them. Germline CDR1 and CDR2: LNHNV and YYDKDF (reference sequence). The CDR3 loop is CATAGPYLGQYF. The CDR3 coding sequence is TGTGCCACCGCGGGACCCTACCTCGGGCAGTACTTC.

CDR3 nucleotides: TGTGCCATCAGTACAGGCCGGGACCCCGTAGGGGAGCAGTACTTC. This gives the protein CAISTGRDPVGEQYF. V is TRBV10-3 and J is TRBJ2-7; D could derive from TRBD1 or TRBD2 (5 bases each). The CDR3 is 15 amino acids. Germline V gives CDR1 ENHRY, CDR2 SYGVKD. Trimming took off 5 bases at V and 7 bases at J, with 21 bases between the two ends.

The table lists this clonotype with a few counts. This chain uses TRBV24-1 with TRBJ1-5; D remains unclear. The CDR3 runs 13 residues. The germline gives CDR1 KGHDR, CDR2 SFDVKD. V dropped 3 bases and J dropped 8 bases, with 10 bases sitting between them. The CDR3 nucleotides are TGTGCCACCAGTGATGTGGGATGGAAGCCCCAGCATTTT. Translation gives CATSDVGWKPQHF.

In DNA form, the CDR3 reads TGTGCCAGCAGGGGGGCGTATGGAAGGCAGTTCTTC. It is translated as CASRGAYGRQFF. The chain carries TRBV12-3 or TRBV12-4 and TRBJ2-1, with D possibly TRBD1 on 6 matching bases. The ends were cut back, 6 bases at V and 12 bases at J, with 15 bases in the middle. This CDR3 region has 12 residues.

This clonotype was detected many times. The gene calls are TRBV7-6 and TRBJ2-2; 9 nucleotides match TRBD2. This CDR3 is built from 16 residues. CDR1 and CDR2 (germline): SGHVS, FNYEAQ. Germline trimming cut 5 bases from V and 6 bases from J; bases unmatched to any gene: 10. This chain's CDR3 is CASSLNWREGSGELFF. Here the CDR3 DNA reads TGTGCCAGCAGCCTCAACTGGCGGGAGGGTTCCGGGGAGCTGTTTTTT.

The chain carries TRBV6-6 and TRBJ1-3; D call uncertain. This CDR3 has 10 residues. Germline V CDR1 and CDR2: MNHNY, SVGAGI (reference sequence). V lost 8 bases, J lost 8 bases, and 7 bases lay in between. The CDR3 region has the DNA TGTGCCAGCGCCGGGCACACCATATATTTT. Amino acids: CASAGHTIYF.

V and J are TRBV6-1 and TRBJ1-6; D is possibly TRBD1 (6 bases). Germline CDR1 and CDR2: MNHNS and SASEGT. The CDR3 contains 16 residues. V lost 1 base and J 5 bases, leaving 12 bases between the germline ends. CDR3 coding DNA: TGTGCCAGCAGTGAAGTTAACAGGGCCGATAATTCACCCCTCCACTTT. Its protein product is CASSEVNRADNSPLHF.

This clonotype was observed many times. The chain has TRBV5-1 and TRBJ2-3, with 7 bases lining up with TRBD2. Germline trimming cut 1 base from V and 3 bases from J; bases unmatched to any gene: 5. The CDR3 runs to 15 residues. CDR1 and CDR2 (germline): SGHRS, YFSETQ. The CDR3 region is CASSLLQGGTDTQYF. The CDR3 DNA is TGCGCCAGCAGCTTGTTGCAGGGAGGGACAGATACGCAGTATTTT.

This clonotype was observed many times. The V call is TRBV28, the J call TRBJ2-1; TRBD2 matches at 7 bases. J was trimmed by 7 bases and V by 8 bases; bases with no gene match: 11. CDR1 and CDR2 from the germline V gene are MDHEN and SYDVKM. The CDR3 runs to 14 residues. The DNA of the CDR3 is TGTGCCAGCCACGGACTAGAGGAGAGGAATGAGCAGTTCTTC. Translating it yields CASHGLEERNEQFF.

This clonotype has at least ten counts. V gene TRBV7-2 combines with J gene TRBJ2-7; 8 nucleotides line up with TRBD1. The CDR3 covers 15 residues. Trimming at V came to 5 bases and at J to 6 bases, leaving 12 bases not matched to a gene. Germline lookup yields CDR1 SGHTA and CDR2 FQGNSA. The CDR3 loop is CASSQRSGTGGEQYF. The CDR3 coding sequence is TGTGCCAGCAGCCAGAGATCCGGGACAGGAGGCGAGCAGTACTTC.